The 19 T cell receptor beta chains presented below share a single source sample, sequenced in a study of T cells in Graves' hyperthyroidism and ophthalmopathy. The CDR3 regions of TCR beta were amplified from RNA transcripts. With the HTBI primer set, the TCR CDR3 went through a first round of RT-PCR. Via MiXCR, TCRdb re-called the multiplex PCR reads, giving one row per CDR3 protein. The sample consists of more than 250,000 distinct CDR3 sequences, around 15% of them appearing once. Source material: blood. The receptors were gathered from a woman in her forties or fifties with Graves' hyperthyroidism that later progressed to Graves' ophthalmopathy.

There are many counts of this clonotype. The rearrangement joins TRBV7-3 to TRBJ2-5, with 7 bases aligning to TRBD1. V was clipped by 5 bases and J by 3 bases; unmatched bases: 3. The CDR3 is 13 amino acids. CDR1 SGHTA and CDR2 FQGTGA come from the germline V gene. For the CDR3, the DNA is TGTGCCAGCAGCAGCGACAGGGAAGAGACCCAGTACTTC. As protein: CASSSDREETQYF.

This clonotype was found many times. This rearrangement joins TRBV7-3 to TRBJ2-5; D is perhaps TRBD1 (5 bases). Between the trimmed V and J ends, which lost 0 bases and 5 bases, there was a span of 10 bases. Germline CDR1 is SGHTA and CDR2 is FQGTGA. CDR3 length: 14 residues. The CDR3 sequence: CASSLTSGSETQYF. CDR3 nucleotides: TGTGCCAGCAGCTTAACTTCAGGGTCGGAGACCCAGTACTTC.

This clonotype was observed at least ten times. V is TRBV20-1 and J is TRBJ2-3; TRBD2 matches 11 bases. Germline CDR1 and CDR2: DFQATT and SNEGSKA (reference sequence). CDR3 size: 15 residues. Trimming at V came to 5 bases and at J to 5 bases, leaving 9 bases not matched to a gene. DNA of the CDR3: TGCAGTGCTCTTCAAACTAGCGGGAGTGGAGATACGCAGTATTTT. Amino acids: CSALQTSGSGDTQYF.

The V call is TRBV13, the J call TRBJ2-2; D is ambiguous. This CDR3 is built from 14 residues. The V gene lost 3 bases and the J gene lost 3 bases, with 8 bases spanning the gap. Germline V gene sequence: CDR1 PRHDT, CDR2 FYEKMQ (reference sequence). CDR3 region: CASSFGRYTGELFF. CDR3 bases: TGTGCCAGCAGCTTTGGTCGGTACACCGGGGAGCTGTTTTTT.

This clonotype was picked up many times. This chain joins TRBV3-1 and TRBJ2-2; a possible D gene is TRBD1 (5 bases). Between the trimmed V and J ends, which lost 5 bases and 6 bases, there was a span of 13 bases. Germline V CDR1 and CDR2: LGHDT, YNNKEL (reference sequence). This CDR3 contains 14 residues. CDR3 bases: TGTGCCAGCAGCAAAGTCGAACAGGCCGGGGAGCTGTTTTTT. Its protein product is CASSKVEQAGELFF. The entire variable domain, with the rest obtained from reference TRBV3-1 and TRBJ2-2, is as follows: DTAVSQTPKYLVTQMGNDKSIKCEQNLGHDTMYWYKQDSKKFLKIMFSYNNKELIINETVPNRFSPKSPDKAHLNLHINSLELGDSAVYFCASSKVEQAGELFFGEGSRLTVL.

This clonotype has a count of ten or more. This chain uses TRBV3-1 with TRBJ2-5; tentatively, D is TRBD2 (6 bases). The germline V gene has CDR1 LGHDT and CDR2 YNNKEL (reference sequence). The CDR3 spans 15 residues. V dropped 2 bases and J dropped 2 bases, with 12 bases sitting between them. The CDR3: CASSQKRDFQETQYF. The CDR3 DNA sequence: TGTGCCAGCAGCCAAAAACGGGACTTTCAAGAGACCCAGTACTTC.

The CDR3 loop is CASLNTGGVRYEQYF. The DNA of the CDR3 is TGTGCCAGCCTCAATACAGGGGGCGTGAGGTACGAGCAGTACTTC. This chain links TRBV12-3 or TRBV12-4 with TRBJ2-7; 9 bases are shared with TRBD1. V lost 8 bases, J lost 4 bases, and 12 bases stayed unmatched. The CDR3 contains 15 residues.

Ten or more counts support this clonotype. The rearrangement uses TRBV20-1 and TRBJ2-7; 10 bases fit TRBD1. The V and J ends lost 6 bases and 1 base, in that order; junction bases with no gene match: 6. CDR1 DFQATT and CDR2 SNEGSKA come from the germline V gene (reference sequence). The CDR3 extends over 14 amino acids. CDR3 loop: CSATGTGVSYEQYF. The CDR3 bases are TGCAGTGCGACTGGGACAGGGGTTTCCTACGAGCAGTACTTC.

This clonotype was counted many times. V and J are TRBV5-1 and TRBJ2-3; 10 bases are shared with TRBD2. With V trimmed by 5 bases and J by 5 bases, 11 bases remained unmatched. CDR1 and CDR2 from the germline V gene are SGHRS and YFSETQ. The length of the CDR3 is 16 residues. CDR3 DNA: TGCGCCAGCAGTTTGCAAGCGGGAGGGCCCCGAGATACGCAGTATTTT. Amino acid sequence: CASSLQAGGPRDTQYF.

This clonotype has a count of ten or more. V gene TRBV6-5 combines with J gene TRBJ2-7; D might be TRBD2 (7 bases). The CDR3 covers 13 residues. The germline V and J ends were trimmed by 10 bases and 5 bases, with 18 bases remaining between them. Germline CDR1 reads MNHEY; CDR2 reads SVGAGI. CDR3 residues: CATEGGPVDEQYF. CDR3 sequence (DNA): TGTGCCACAGAGGGGGGGCCGGTCGACGAGCAGTACTTC.

A note on this clonotype: This clone may be a read error of a much larger clone one base away. The chain joins TRBV24-1 to TRBJ2-5; 10 nucleotides agree with TRBD1. CDR3 length: 16 amino acids. J was trimmed by 9 bases and V by 3 bases; bases with no gene match: 12. Germline loops: CDR1 KGHDR, CDR2 SFDVKD. The CDR3 DNA is TGTGCCACCAGTGATGGGAGACAGGGGGCTGGTGAGGCCCAGTACTTC. Encoded protein: CATSDGRQGAGEAQYF.

V and J are TRBV19 and TRBJ2-3, with TRBD2 matching 9 bases. V lost 6 bases to trimming and J lost 5 bases; unmatched junction nucleotides: 0. In germline, CDR1 is LNHDA, CDR2 SQIVND (reference sequence). The CDR3 extends over 12 amino acids. In DNA, the CDR3 is TGTGCCAGTAGACTAGCGGGAGATACGCAGTATTTT. Its translation is CASRLAGDTQYF.

This clonotype was found many times. V is TRBV12-3 or TRBV12-4 and J is TRBJ2-1; D is perhaps TRBD1 (6 bases). Trimming took off 4 bases at V and 12 bases at J, with 22 bases between the two ends. The CDR3 loop spans 15 amino acids. Here the CDR3 DNA reads TGTGCCAGCAGTTGGGGGTTTACAGGGCCTCACGGGCAGTTCTTC. It specifies CASSWGFTGPHGQFF.

This clonotype was recorded many times. The chain links TRBV18 to TRBJ1-4, with D uncertain. This CDR3 is 14 amino acids long. Germline V CDR1 and CDR2: KGHSH, LQKENI. V lost 3 bases to trimming and J lost 0 bases, with 5 bases between them. As DNA, the CDR3 is TGTGCCAGCTCACCGGGTGCAACTAATGAAAAACTGTTTTTT. Its protein is CASSPGATNEKLFF.

This clonotype was recorded many times. V and J are TRBV12-3 or TRBV12-4 and TRBJ1-5; 7 bases fit TRBD1. The CDR3 is made up of 13 amino acids. V was clipped by 7 bases and J by 6 bases; unmatched bases: 6. The CDR3 nucleotides are TGTGCCAGCATGGGGAGGGGGCGTCAGCCCCAGCATTTT. Amino acids: CASMGRGRQPQHF.

There are many counts of this clonotype. This chain uses TRBV10-3 with TRBJ2-2; 8 nucleotides align to TRBD2. Trimming cost V 6 bases and J 6 bases; bases outside gene matches: 3. The CDR3 totals 13 residues. The germline CDR1 and CDR2 sequences are ENHRY and SYGVKD. In DNA, the CDR3 is TGTGCCATCAGCGAGACTAGCGCCGGGGAGCTGTTTTTT. This translates into CAISETSAGELFF.

The chain combines TRBV6-2 or TRBV6-3 with TRBJ2-7; tentatively, D is TRBD1 or TRBD2 (5 bases each). Germline V gene data show CDR1 as MNHEY and CDR2 as SVGEGT. This CDR3 region has 14 residues. The ends were cut back, 5 bases at V and 4 bases at J, with 15 bases in the middle. This CDR3 is CASSPLGETYEQYF. The DNA of the CDR3 is TGTGCCAGCAGTCCCTTGGGGGAAACATACGAGCAGTACTTC.

Ten or more counts support this clonotype. The rearrangement links TRBV25-1 to TRBJ1-1; D unclear. Trimming pared 2 bases from V and 3 bases from J, leaving 7 bases between. CDR1 MGHDK and CDR2 SYGVNS come from the germline V gene. The CDR3 is made up of 13 amino acids. Written as DNA, the CDR3 is TGTGCCAGCAGTGAAGAAGCGTACACTGAAGCTTTCTTT. Protein product: CASSEEAYTEAFF.

The chain is built from TRBV19 and TRBJ1-5; 7 nucleotides align to TRBD1. Looked up from germline, CDR1 is LNHDA and CDR2 is SQIVND (reference sequence). J was trimmed by 1 base and V by 11 bases; bases with no gene match: 20. CDR3 size: 18 residues. The CDR3 reads CAGGDSSIEYVSNQPQHF. Written as DNA, the CDR3 is TGTGCCGGGGGGGACAGCTCTATTGAATATGTGAGCAATCAGCCCCAGCATTTT.